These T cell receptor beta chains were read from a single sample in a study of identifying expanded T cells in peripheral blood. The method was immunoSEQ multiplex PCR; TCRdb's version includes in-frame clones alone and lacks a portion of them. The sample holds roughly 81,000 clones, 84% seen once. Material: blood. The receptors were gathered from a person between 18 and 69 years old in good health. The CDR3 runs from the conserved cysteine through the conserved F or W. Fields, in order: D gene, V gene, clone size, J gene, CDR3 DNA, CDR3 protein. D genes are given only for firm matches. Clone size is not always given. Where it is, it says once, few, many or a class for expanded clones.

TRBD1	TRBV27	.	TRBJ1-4	TGTGCCAGCAGTTTATCTGGGCAGGGGGTCTATCGCGAAAAACTGTTTTTT	CASSLSGQGVYREKLFF
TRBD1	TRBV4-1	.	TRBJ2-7	TGCGCCAGCAGCCAAGGTTTCCGGGACAGGGTTTCCTACGAGCAGTACTTC	CASSQGFRDRVSYEQYF
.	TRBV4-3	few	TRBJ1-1	TGCGCCAGCAGCCACAGGGGTCAATACACTGAAGCTTTCTTT	CASSHRGQYTEAFF
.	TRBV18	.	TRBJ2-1	TGTGCCAGCTCACCAAACCAGGACGATGAGCAGTTCTTC	CASSPNQDDEQFF
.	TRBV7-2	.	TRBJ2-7	TGTGCCAGCAGCTGGGGCGTACAGATGTACGAGCAGTACTTC	CASSWGVQMYEQYF
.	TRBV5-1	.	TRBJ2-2	TGCGCCAGCAGCTTGGCCCCCGGGGAGCTGTTTTTT	CASSLAPGELFF
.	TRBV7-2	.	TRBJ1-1	TGTGCCAGCAGCTCGTCTCCAGGGCCGTATGAAGCTTTCTTT	CASSSSPGPYEAFF
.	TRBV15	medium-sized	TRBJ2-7	TGTGCCACCAGTCGGACAGATTCCTACGAGCAGTACTTC	CATSRTDSYEQYF
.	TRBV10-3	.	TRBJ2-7	TGTGCCATCAGACCGGAGGGCCGCGCCTACGAGCAGTACTTC	CAIRPEGRAYEQYF
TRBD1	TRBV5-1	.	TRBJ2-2	TGCGCCAGCAGCCAGGGACAGAAGGACGGGGAGCTGTTTTTT	CASSQGQKDGELFF
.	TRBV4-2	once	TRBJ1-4	TGTGCCAGCAGCCCTGCCGGTGATACTAATGAAAAACTGTTTTTT	CASSPAGDTNEKLFF
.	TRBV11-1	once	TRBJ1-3	TGTGCCAGCAGCGCCTCCGGGACAACTGGAAACACCATATATTTT	CASSASGTTGNTIYF
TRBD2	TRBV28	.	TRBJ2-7	TGTGCCAGCATCGAAAATAGCGGGGCTTTCTACGAGCAGTACTTC	CASIENSGAFYEQYF
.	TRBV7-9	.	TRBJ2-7	TGTGCCAGCAGCCTTCTCAGTTGGGATGGCTACGAGCAGTACTTC	CASSLLSWDGYEQYF
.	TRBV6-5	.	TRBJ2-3	TGTGCCAGCAGTTACAGAATCACAGATACGCAGTATTTT	CASSYRITDTQYF
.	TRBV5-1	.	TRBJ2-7	TGCGCCAGCAGCTTGGACGGGAGTCTCTCCTACGAGCAGTACTTC	CASSLDGSLSYEQYF
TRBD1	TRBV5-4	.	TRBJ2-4	TGTGCCAGCAGACCACAGGGGGTAGAAAACATTCAGTACTTC	CASRPQGVENIQYF
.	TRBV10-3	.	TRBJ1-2	TGTGCCATCAGGACAGAGAACTATGGCTACACCTTC	CAIRTENYGYTF
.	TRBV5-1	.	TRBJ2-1	TGCGCCAGCAGCTTGGCCCTAGCGCCTTACAATGAGCAGTTCTTC	CASSLALAPYNEQFF
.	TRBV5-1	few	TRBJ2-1	TGCGCCAGCAGCTTGTCTATAAGACAGCCCGACGCGTTCAATGAGCAGTTCTTC	CASSLSIRQPDAFNEQFF
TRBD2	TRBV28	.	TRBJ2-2	TGTGCCAGCAGTTTGACAGCGGGAGGGCCGGACGGGGAGCTGTTTTTT	CASSLTAGGPDGELFF
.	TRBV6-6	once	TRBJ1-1	TGTGCCAGCATCTTCAGCGGAGGACCTGAAGCTTTCTTT	CASIFSGGPEAFF
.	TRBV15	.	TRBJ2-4	TGTGCCACCGAGACCGGGACTAAAAACATTCAGTACTTC	CATETGTKNIQYF
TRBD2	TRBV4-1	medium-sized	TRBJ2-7	TGCGCCAGCAGCCCCGGGACTAGCGACACCTACGAGCAGTACTTC	CASSPGTSDTYEQYF
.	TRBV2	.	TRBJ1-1	TGTGCCAGCAGCATTAAAAGGGACCCGCTCGAAAGAATGAACACTGAAGCTTTCTTT	CASSIKRDPLERMNTEAFF
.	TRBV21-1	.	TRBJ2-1	TGTGCCAGCAGCTTAAGACAGGTCGATGAGCAGTTCTTC	CASSLRQVDEQFF
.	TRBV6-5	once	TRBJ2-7	TGTGCCAGCAGTTACTTACCCCTATCAGCTGAGCAGTACTTC	CASSYLPLSAEQYF
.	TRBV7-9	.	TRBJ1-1	TGTGCCAGCAGCTTATTGGCGAACACTGAAGCTTTCTTT	CASSLLANTEAFF
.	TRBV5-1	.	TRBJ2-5	TGCGCCAGCAGCTTGTGGGCGGGCCAAGAGACCCAGTACTTC	CASSLWAGQETQYF
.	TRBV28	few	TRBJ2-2	TGTGCCAGCAGTTGGGGCACCGGGGAGCTGTTTTTT	CASSWGTGELFF
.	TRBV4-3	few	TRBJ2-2	TGCGCCAGCAGCCAAGACAGGGGCCCCGGGTTCACCGGGGAGCTGTTTTTT	CASSQDRGPGFTGELFF
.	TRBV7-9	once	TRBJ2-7	TGTGCCAGCAGCCCCGTGGCAGGGGTGGTTAGCGAGCAGTACTTC	CASSPVAGVVSEQYF
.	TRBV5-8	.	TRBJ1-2	TGTGCCAGCACCCCCGGAACCCATGGCTACACCTTC	CASTPGTHGYTF
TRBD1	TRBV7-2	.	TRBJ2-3	TGTGCCAGCAGCTTAGTGTCAGGGGGCTATTACCCCACAGATACGCAGTATTTT	CASSLVSGGYYPTDTQYF
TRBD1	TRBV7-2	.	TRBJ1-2	TGTGCCAGCAGCTTAGGTGACAGGGTCTATGGCTACACCTTC	CASSLGDRVYGYTF
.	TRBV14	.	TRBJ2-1	TGTGCCAGCAGCCACTACGTTTCCCGTGGGAATGAGCAGTTCTTC	CASSHYVSRGNEQFF
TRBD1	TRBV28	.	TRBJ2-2	TGTGCCAGCAGTTTAGCCAGGGGGCTAGCCGGGGAGCTGTTTTTT	CASSLARGLAGELFF